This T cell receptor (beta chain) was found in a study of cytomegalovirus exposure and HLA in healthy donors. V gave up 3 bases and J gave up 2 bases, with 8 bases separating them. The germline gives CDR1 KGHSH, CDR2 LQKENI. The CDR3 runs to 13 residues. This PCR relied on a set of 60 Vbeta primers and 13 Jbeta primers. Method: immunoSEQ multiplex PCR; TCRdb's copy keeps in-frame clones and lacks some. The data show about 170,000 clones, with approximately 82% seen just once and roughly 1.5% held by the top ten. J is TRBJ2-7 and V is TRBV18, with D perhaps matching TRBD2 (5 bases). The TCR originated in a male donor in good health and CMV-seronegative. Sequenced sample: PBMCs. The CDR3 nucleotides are TGTGCCAGCTCACCCGGGAACCCCTACGAGCAGTACTTC. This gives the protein CASSPGNPYEQYF. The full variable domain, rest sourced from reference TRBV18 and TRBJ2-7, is NAGVMQNPRHLVRRRGQEARLRCSPMKGHSHVYWYRQLPEEGLKFMVYLQKENIIDESGMPKERFSAEFPKEGPSILRIQQVVRGDSAAYFCASSPGNPYEQYFGPGTRLTVT.